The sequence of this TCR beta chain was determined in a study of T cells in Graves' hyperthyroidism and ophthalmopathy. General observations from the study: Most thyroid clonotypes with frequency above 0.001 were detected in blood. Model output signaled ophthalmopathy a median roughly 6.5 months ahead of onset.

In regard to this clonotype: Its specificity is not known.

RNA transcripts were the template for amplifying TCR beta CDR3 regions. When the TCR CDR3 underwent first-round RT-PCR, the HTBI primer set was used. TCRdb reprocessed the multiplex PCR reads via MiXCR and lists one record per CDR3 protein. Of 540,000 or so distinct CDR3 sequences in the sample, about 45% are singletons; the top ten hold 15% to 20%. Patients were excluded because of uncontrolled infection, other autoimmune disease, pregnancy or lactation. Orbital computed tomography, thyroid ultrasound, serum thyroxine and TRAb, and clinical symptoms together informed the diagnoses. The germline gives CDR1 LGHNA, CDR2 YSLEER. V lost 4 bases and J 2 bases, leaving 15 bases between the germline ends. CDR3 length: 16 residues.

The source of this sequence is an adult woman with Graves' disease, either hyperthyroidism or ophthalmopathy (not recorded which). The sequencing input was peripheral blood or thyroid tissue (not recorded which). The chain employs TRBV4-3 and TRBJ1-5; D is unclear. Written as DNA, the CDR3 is TGCGCCAGCAGCCCAGTGTCAGGCAGAGGCAATCAGCCCCAGCATTTT. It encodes CASSPVSGRGNQPQHF.